A single sample gave rise to the 6 T cell receptor beta chains below, sequenced in a study of CD8+ T cells in alopecia areata listed by TCRdb under 2018. Library creation used the immunoSEQ multiplex PCR assay. For TCR sequencing, RNA was extracted from every sample and reverse transcribed into cDNA to serve as template. This is the immuneACCESS table as TCRdb keeps it, with only in-frame sequences that have V and J called. A part of the clones is gone; compared with another copy, unresolved V genes explain less than half, and the rest is unexplained. This sample lists roughly 98,000 clones; about 58% were detected once. 15% to 18% of the sample comes from the top ten. Reading the label with the study, this specimen's time point is: about 4 weeks on oral tofacitinib. The treatment or condition label, read with the paper, signifies: oral pan-JAK inhibitor, 5-10 mg twice daily. Material: CD8+ T cells sorted from blood, obtained at week 4, from a patient treated with tofacitinib. These receptors originate from a human donor with alopecia areata.

V is TRBV11-2 and J is TRBJ2-7; 7 bases are shared with TRBD1. The V segment lost 0 bases and the J segment 2 bases; nucleotides outside the gene matches: 4. Per the germline V gene, CDR1 is SGHAT and CDR2 is FQNNGV. The CDR3 runs to 15 residues. The CDR3 DNA follows: TGTGCCAGCAGCTTAGAGGTCCAGGGGGCCTACGAGCAGTACTTC. Protein product: CASSLEVQGAYEQYF. Based on the CDR3 plus reference TRBV11-2 and TRBJ2-7, the full variable domain is EAGVAQSPRYKIIEKRQSVAFWCNPISGHATLYWYQQILGQGPKLLIQFQNNGVVDDSQLPKDRFSAERLKGVDSTLKIQPAKLEDSAVYLCASSLEVQGAYEQYFGPGTRLTVT.

The V call is TRBV20-1, the J call TRBJ2-7, with D hard to call. From germline, CDR1 is DFQATT and CDR2 SNEGSKA (reference sequence). CDR3 length: 11 residues. The V gene lost 3 bases and the J gene lost 3 bases, with 6 bases spanning the gap. CDR3 in amino acids: CSARLDYEQYF. The CDR3, as DNA: TGCAGTGCTAGGCTAGACTACGAGCAGTACTTC.

V and J are TRBV27 and TRBJ2-1; no definite D call. The V gene's germline CDR1 is MNHEY and CDR2 SMNVEV (reference sequence). This CDR3 region has 17 residues. V dropped 6 bases and J dropped 0 bases, with 18 bases sitting between them. CDR3 nucleotides: TGTGCCAGCAGCCGCGGACCTGGGGAAAGCTCCTACAATGAGCAGTTCTTC. This encodes CASSRGPGESSYNEQFF.

The V gene is TRBV5-8, the J gene TRBJ2-1; 9 nucleotides match TRBD2. The CDR3 is 17 amino acids. The V segment lost 4 bases and the J segment 1 base; nucleotides outside the gene matches: 9. Per the germline V gene, CDR1 is SGHTS and CDR2 is YDEGEE. CDR3 amino acids: CASSLLLSGGSYNEQFF. CDR3 in DNA: TGTGCCAGCAGCCTACTCCTTAGCGGGGGATCCTACAATGAGCAGTTCTTC.

This chain uses TRBV5-6 with TRBJ2-3; D gene uncertain. In germline, CDR1 is SGHDT, CDR2 YYEEEE. This CDR3 is built from 13 residues. Trimming removed 4 bases from V and 3 bases from J, with 9 bases in between. DNA of the CDR3: TGTGCCAGCAGCGATGCCCCTACAGATACGCAGTATTTT. It specifies CASSDAPTDTQYF.

The V gene is TRBV27, the J gene TRBJ1-2; D is unresolved. Germline lookup yields CDR1 MNHEY and CDR2 SMNVEV (reference sequence). V lost 1 base and J 8 bases, leaving 11 bases between the germline ends. The CDR3 has 13 amino acids. CDR3 sequence: CASSLYPTDGYTF. The CDR3 DNA is TGTGCCAGCAGTTTATACCCGACTGACGGCTACACCTTC.